The next 15 T cell receptor beta chains were all read from a single sample in a study of early T cells in non-severe SARS-CoV-2 infection. TCRdb processed the 5' RACE reads anew with MiXCR; each CDR3 protein has one entry. The sample consists of 50,000 to 65,000 distinct CDR3 sequences, roughly 7.6% of them appearing once. Specimen: whole blood, collected at baseline. The receptors were gathered from an adult who was a healthcare worker with PCR-confirmed SARS-CoV-2 infection or an uninfected control (not recorded which).

This clonotype was counted at least ten times. The chain uses TRBV29-1 and TRBJ1-6, with D uncertain. Germline CDR1 is SQVTM and CDR2 is ANQGSEA. This CDR3 is 13 amino acids long. V shed 5 bases and J shed 10 bases, with 15 bases lying between them. The CDR3 bases are TGCAGCGTTTCGGTACAGCCTTCATCACCCCTCCACTTT. Amino acid sequence: CSVSVQPSSPLHF.

The CDR3 reads CASSQEQTSGNTIYF. CDR3 bases: TGCGCCAGCAGCCAAGAACAGACCTCTGGAAACACCATATATTTT. The V and J genes are TRBV4-3 and TRBJ1-3; D unresolved. This CDR3 is 15 amino acids long. V gave up 0 bases and J gave up 0 bases, with 6 bases separating them. Germline V gene lookup returns CDR1 LGHNA and CDR2 YSLEER.

This clonotype was picked up a small number of times. The J gene is TRBJ2-7, the V gene TRBV24-1; D possibly corresponds to TRBD1 (7 bases). V was cut by 2 bases and J by 0 bases, with 19 bases left in between. Germline V gene sequence: CDR1 KGHDR, CDR2 SFDVKD. The CDR3 is 18 residues long. This CDR3 reads CATSDSRQGGAHSYEQYF. The CDR3 DNA reads as TGTGCCACCAGTGATTCGCGTCAGGGGGGCGCTCACTCCTACGAGCAGTACTTC.

This clonotype was seen ten or more times. This chain joins TRBV3-1 and TRBJ2-2; unclear D gene. The germline V gene encodes CDR1 LGHDT and CDR2 YNNKEL (reference sequence). The length of the CDR3 is 13 residues. V was shortened by 6 bases and J by 4 bases, with 9 bases between the two germline ends. CDR3 residues: CASRRHPTGELFF. The CDR3 bases are TGTGCCAGCAGACGTCACCCCACCGGGGAGCTGTTTTTT.

This clonotype was found many times. The chain carries TRBV5-1 and TRBJ2-5, with D possibly TRBD2 on 5 matching bases. Germline CDR1 reads SGHRS; CDR2 reads YFSETQ. The length of the CDR3 is 16 residues. The V end lost 4 bases, the J end lost 2 bases, and 18 bases lay between the germline ends. CDR3 DNA sequence: TGCGCCAGCAGCCCACATCAGCGGAACCCTCAAGAGACCCAGTACTTC. Its translation: CASSPHQRNPQETQYF.

This clonotype was observed at least ten times. This chain connects TRBV29-1 to TRBJ2-7, with D possibly called TRBD1 or TRBD2 (5 bases each). The germline CDR1 and CDR2 sequences are SQVTM and ANQGSEA. Trimming stripped 3 bases from V and 6 bases from J, with 15 bases between. CDR3 length: 13 residues. The CDR3, as DNA: TGCAGCGTTGAGGTTGGACGGGGCATCGAGCAGTACTTC. Residues: CSVEVGRGIEQYF.

The gene calls are TRBV28 and TRBJ1-6; no reliable D call. The CDR3 sequence is 15 residues long. Germline loops: CDR1 MDHEN, CDR2 SYDVKM. V was trimmed by 2 bases and J by 6 bases, leaving 11 bases between them. In DNA, the CDR3 is TGTGCCAGCAGTTTAATGGCAGGTTTTAATTCACCCCTCCACTTT. Residues: CASSLMAGFNSPLHF.

This rearrangement joins TRBV4-2 to TRBJ2-7; TRBD2 aligns across 7 bases. This CDR3 is built from 15 residues. J lost 5 bases, V lost 0 bases, and 7 bases had no gene match. Germline assignment: CDR1 LGHNA and CDR2 YNFKEQ. CDR3 protein: CASSQEGGSVNEQYF. The CDR3 DNA sequence: TGTGCCAGCAGCCAAGAGGGCGGGAGTGTTAACGAGCAGTACTTC.

This clonotype came up many times. V usage is TRBV7-8 and J usage is TRBJ1-2, with 7 bases aligning to TRBD1. The CDR3 contains 13 residues. With V trimmed by 5 bases and J by 2 bases, 2 bases remained unmatched. The germline V gene has CDR1 SGHVS and CDR2 FQNEAQ. This chain's CDR3 is CASSVTGNYGYTF. The CDR3 DNA sequence: TGTGCCAGCAGCGTGACAGGGAACTATGGCTACACCTTC. The variable domain in full, with the rest retrieved from reference TRBV7-8 and TRBJ1-2, is GAGVSQSPRYKVAKRGQDVALRCDPISGHVSLFWYQQALGQGPEFLTYFQNEAQLDKSGLPSDRFFAERPEGSVSTLKIQRTQQEDSAVYLCASSVTGNYGYTFGSGTRLTVV.

The V and J genes are TRBV29-1 and TRBJ2-5, with D possibly being TRBD2 (5 bases). Between the trimmed V and J ends, which lost 4 bases and 1 base, there was a span of 7 bases. Germline assignment: CDR1 SQVTM and CDR2 ANQGSEA. The CDR3 loop spans 12 amino acids. The DNA for the CDR3 is TGCAGCGTTGGTAGCGCCCAAGAGACCCAGTACTTC. Protein sequence: CSVGSAQETQYF.

V is TRBV20-1 and J is TRBJ2-5; D is unresolved. V dropped 3 bases and J dropped 3 bases, with 11 bases sitting between them. Germline V lookup: CDR1 DFQATT, CDR2 SNEGSKA (reference sequence). CDR3 length equals 13 residues. The CDR3: CSASMRQKETQYF. In DNA form, the CDR3 reads TGCAGTGCTAGTATGAGGCAAAAAGAGACCCAGTACTTC.

Ten or more counts support this clonotype. The rearrangement links TRBV28 to TRBJ2-2; D is uncertain. Trimming removed 4 bases at V and 0 bases at J, with 9 bases between. Germline V lookup: CDR1 MDHEN, CDR2 SYDVKM. This CDR3 is built from 15 residues. For the CDR3, the DNA is TGTGCCAGCAGTTCAACTGGTGCGAACACCGGGGAGCTGTTTTTT. This encodes CASSSTGANTGELFF.

In this sample, this clonotype turned up a few times. The V and J genes are TRBV6-5 and TRBJ1-1, with a possible D match to TRBD1 (6 bases). V was clipped by 2 bases and J by 5 bases, with 15 bases between them. The germline gives CDR1 MNHEY, CDR2 SVGAGI. The CDR3 is 15 amino acids. Here the CDR3 DNA reads TGTGCCAGCAGTTACCCCGGACAGAGGGGTACTGAAGCTTTCTTT. It specifies CASSYPGQRGTEAFF.

In its sample, this clonotype was seen a few times. The rearrangement links TRBV10-2 to TRBJ1-1; perhaps TRBD1 as D (5 bases). The germline V gene has CDR1 WSHSY and CDR2 SAAADI. Trimming shortened V by 6 bases and J by 5 bases, and 7 bases separated the two germline ends. The CDR3 consists of 11 residues. The CDR3 DNA sequence: TGCGCCAGCAGGGGGGGGACTGAAGCTTTCTTT. Encoded protein: CASRGGTEAFF.

A few counts support this clonotype. CDR3 DNA: TGTGCCAGCAGCTTATTCGGGGACAGGGCGCAAGATACGCAGTATTTT. Its protein product is CASSLFGDRAQDTQYF. The rearrangement uses TRBV7-9 and TRBJ2-3; 9 nucleotides agree with TRBD1. CDR1 is SEHNR and CDR2 is FQNEAQ in the germline V gene (reference sequence). Trimming at V came to 2 bases and at J to 5 bases, leaving 8 bases not matched to a gene. CDR3 size: 16 residues.